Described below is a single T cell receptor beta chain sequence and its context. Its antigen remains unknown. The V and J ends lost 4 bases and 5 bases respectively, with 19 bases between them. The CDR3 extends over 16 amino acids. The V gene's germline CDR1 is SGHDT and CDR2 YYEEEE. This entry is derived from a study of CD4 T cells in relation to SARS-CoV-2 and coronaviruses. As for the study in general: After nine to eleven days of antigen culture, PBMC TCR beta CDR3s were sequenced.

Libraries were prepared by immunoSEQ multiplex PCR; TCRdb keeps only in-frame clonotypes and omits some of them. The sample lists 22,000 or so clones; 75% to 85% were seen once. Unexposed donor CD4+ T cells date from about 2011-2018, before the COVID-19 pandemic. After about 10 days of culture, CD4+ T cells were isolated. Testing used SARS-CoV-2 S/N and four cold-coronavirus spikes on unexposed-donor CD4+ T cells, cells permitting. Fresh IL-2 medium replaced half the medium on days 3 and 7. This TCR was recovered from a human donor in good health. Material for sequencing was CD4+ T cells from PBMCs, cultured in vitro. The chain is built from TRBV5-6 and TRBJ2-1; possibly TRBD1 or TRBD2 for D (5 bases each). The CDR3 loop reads CASSTTGTHPDNEQFF. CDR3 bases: TGTGCCAGCAGCACGACCGGGACGCACCCGGACAATGAGCAGTTCTTC.